The rows below give T cell receptor beta chains drawn from one sample of a study of identical twins. A single record per CDR3 protein comes from TCRdb applying MiXCR to the 5' RACE reads. The sample contains about 570,000 distinct CDR3 sequences, over 8.5% of which appear only once. These same data were also listed under a study on yellow fever vaccine responses in identical twins.

The sample comprised PBMCs. These receptors were obtained from a woman aged 18-30 years in good health. Each CDR3 is given with its conserved first and last residue. D genes are given only for firm matches. The size field is filled for only some rows; it gives once, few, many or a size class.

V gene	J gene	clone size	D gene	CDR3 DNA	CDR3 protein
TRBV4-2	TRBJ2-3	.	.	TGTGCCAGCAGCCAAGATGGTCAGAACACAGATACGCAGTATTTT	CASSQDGQNTDTQYF
TRBV5-4	TRBJ2-7	.	TRBD2	TGTGCCAGCAGCTTGGACGGGAGGGCCGGCGAGCAGTACTTC	CASSLDGRAGEQYF
TRBV4-3	TRBJ2-1	few	.	TGCGCCAGCAGCCAAGACCGTTCGTGGGGGAGCTCCTACAATGAGCAGTTCTTC	CASSQDRSWGSSYNEQFF
TRBV20-1	TRBJ2-7	few	.	TGCAGTGCTAGCCGGGGGACCCCCTACGAGCAGTACTTC	CSASRGTPYEQYF
TRBV12-3/TRBV12-4	TRBJ2-5	many	.	TGTGCCAGCAACCTTCAGGGGTCCCAAGAGACCCAGTACTTC	CASNLQGSQETQYF
TRBV20-1	TRBJ2-3	.	.	TGCAGTGCTAGAGCCCTAGCGCATACGCAGTATTTT	CSARALAHTQYF
TRBV4-1	TRBJ1-1	many	.	TGCGCCAGCAGCCAAGATCCCCAGGGTTCGCAGGAGAGCCCTGAAGCTTTCTTT	CASSQDPQGSQESPEAFF
TRBV4-3	TRBJ2-7	.	.	TGCGCCAGCAGCCAGGCGACAGCAGAGGAGGGCTACGAGCAGTACTTC	CASSQATAEEGYEQYF
TRBV5-1	TRBJ2-7	few	.	TGCGCCAGCAGCTTGCCATCGGCAGGGCTATACGAGCAGTACTTC	CASSLPSAGLYEQYF
TRBV19	TRBJ1-1	.	.	TGTGCCAGTAGTATTAAGGTCAGCCACACTGAAGCTTTCTTT	CASSIKVSHTEAFF
TRBV20-1	TRBJ2-1	.	.	TGCAGTGCCCCGAAGGGAGGTTACAATGAGCAGTTCTTC	CSAPKGGYNEQFF
TRBV30	TRBJ1-5	.	.	TGTGCCTGGAGTGCCGGGCTCCTAGGGGGTCAGCCCCAGCATTTT	CAWSAGLLGGQPQHF
TRBV14	TRBJ2-3	few	.	TGTGCCAGCAGCCAAGATCACCCAACTACAGGAGAGAACACAGATACGCAGTATTTT	CASSQDHPTTGENTDTQYF
TRBV3-1	TRBJ2-7	few	.	TGTGCCAGCACCCCGGCTGCTAGCTCTTCCTACGAGCAGTACTTC	CASTPAASSSYEQYF
TRBV19	TRBJ2-1	.	.	TGTGCCAGTAGTATTTGGGAGTCGGAGCAGTTCTTC	CASSIWESEQFF
TRBV5-1	TRBJ2-7	.	.	TGCGCCAGCAGCCCTTATCAGGGGAGCGAGCAGTACTTC	CASSPYQGSEQYF